The sequence of this TCR beta chain was determined in a study of T cell changes during pregnancy in multiple sclerosis. V dropped 0 bases and J dropped 6; count of bases not matched to a gene: 4. The CDR3 has 14 amino acids. Germline CDR1 reads SGHRS; CDR2 reads YFSETQ. Libraries were prepared by immunoSEQ multiplex PCR; TCRdb keeps only in-frame clonotypes and omits some of them. The data contain approximately 30,000 clones, about 88% of them seen just once; the ten biggest clones take up about 10%. The TCR was taken from a female donor with multiple sclerosis, enrolled in a pregnancy study. The source was CD8+ T cells from peripheral blood mononuclear cells, collected in the second trimester of pregnancy. V usage is TRBV5-1 and J usage is TRBJ1-2, with 8 bases aligning to TRBD1. The DNA of the CDR3 is TGCGCCAGCAGCTTGGAAGACAGGGGAGATGGCTACACCTTC. It specifies CASSLEDRGDGYTF.